These T cell receptor beta chains were read from a single sample in a study of patients and donors after allogeneic stem cell transplantation. TCRdb reanalysed the RT-PCR reads using MiXCR and keeps one entry per CDR3 protein. The sample records about 57,000 distinct CDR3 sequences, roughly 15% being singletons. Sequencing was carried out using blood, either unsorted or a sorted T cell fraction (not recorded which). The receptors derive from a human donor who was either an allogeneic HSCT recipient or a stem cell or donor lymphocyte infusion donor (not recorded which). It is not recorded whose cells these are; they may come from a transplant donor. The CDR3 runs from the conserved cysteine through the conserved F or W. The D gene is left open where the match is weak. Clone size, where shown, is once, few, many, or a class for clones that have expanded.

j_call clone_size cdr3_length d_call v_call cdr3_nt cdr3_aa
TRBJ1-5 many 17 TRBD1 TRBV5-5 TGTGCCAGCAGCTTGGGCGGTCTGGGACAGGATTGGCAGCCCCAGCATTTT CASSLGGLGQDWQPQHF
TRBJ1-2 many 13 NA TRBV5-5 TGTGCCAGCAGCCCGCTGATAGAAACGGGCTACACCTTC CASSPLIETGYTF
TRBJ2-3 NA 16 TRBD1 TRBV20-1 TGCAGTGCAAACGCCGCAGACAGGGGCAGCACAGATACGCAGTATTTT CSANAADRGSTDTQYF
TRBJ1-5 many 13 NA TRBV20-1 TGCAGTGCGTGGACGGCGGGCAATCAGCCCCAGCATTTT CSAWTAGNQPQHF
TRBJ2-7 few 15 NA TRBV9 TGTGCCAGCAGCGTAGCGGGGCGACCACCTACGGGGCAGTACTTC CASSVAGRPPTGQYF
TRBJ1-2 many 9 NA TRBV20-1 TGCAGTGCTGGCTATGGCTACACCTTC CSAGYGYTF
TRBJ1-1 NA 14 TRBD1 TRBV3-1 TGTGCCAGCAGCCAAGAATACAGGGGGACTGAAGCTTTCTTT CASSQEYRGTEAFF
TRBJ2-2 few 18 TRBD2 TRBV27 TGTGCCAGCAGTTTAAGGGGAGTGGCGGGAGGGCCGATCGGGGAGCTGTTTTTT CASSLRGVAGGPIGELFF
TRBJ1-1 medium-sized 11 NA TRBV29-1 TGCAGCGTTGTCCTTCAGGCTGAAGCTTTCTTT CSVVLQAEAFF
TRBJ2-5 once 13 NA TRBV24-1 TGTGCCACCAGTGGGGGACGAGGGGAGACCCAGTACTTC CATSGGRGETQYF
TRBJ1-5 many 15 TRBD1 TRBV6-5 TGTGCCAGCAGTCGACAGGGAGAGGGCAATCAGCCCCAGCATTTT CASSRQGEGNQPQHF
TRBJ2-3 few 19 NA TRBV9 TGTGCCAGCAGCTCACACAAACTCCGGGGGCCTTGGAGTACAGATACGCAGTATTTT CASSSHKLRGPWSTDTQYF
TRBJ2-7 NA 12 NA TRBV27 TGTGCCAGCAGTTTAATAGGCAACGAGCAGTACTTC CASSLIGNEQYF
TRBJ2-1 once 17 TRBD2 TRBV7-8 TGTGCCAGCAGCTTTCCGGGACTAGCGGGGGCTTACAATGAGCAGTTCTTC CASSFPGLAGAYNEQFF
TRBJ2-3 NA 15 TRBD2 TRBV27 TGTGCCAGCAGTATGGGACTAGCGGACACAGATACGCAGTATTTT CASSMGLADTDTQYF
TRBJ2-3 NA 17 NA TRBV24-1 TGTGCCACCAGTGGAGCCCGCGGGGGCCTTAACACAGATACGCAGTATTTT CATSGARGGLNTDTQYF
TRBJ1-2 NA 15 TRBD1 TRBV11-2 TGTGCCAGCAGCTTTCCCGGGACAGGGGACCATGGCTACACCTTC CASSFPGTGDHGYTF
TRBJ2-4 few 17 TRBD1 TRBV18 TGTGCCAGCTCACCATGGGAAGGACAGGGAATCAAAAACATTCAGTACTTC CASSPWEGQGIKNIQYF
TRBJ2-1 few 17 TRBD2 TRBV7-9 TGTGCCAGCAGCCCCCATCGACTAGCGGGGCGGTACAATGAGCAGTTCTTC CASSPHRLAGRYNEQFF
TRBJ2-1 NA 16 NA TRBV25-1 TGTGCCAGCAGTGAACCCCCGGACCAAAGGAGCAATGAGCAGTTCTTC CASSEPPDQRSNEQFF